The text below deals with one TCR beta chain. RNA transcripts gave rise to amplified TCR beta CDR3 regions. The HTBI primer set served for first-round RT-PCR of the TCR CDR3. A single record per CDR3 protein comes from TCRdb applying MiXCR to the multiplex PCR reads. The top ten clones hold 44% of a sample with 480,000 or so distinct CDR3 sequences, around 43% of them seen once. The data stem from a study of T cells in Graves' hyperthyroidism and ophthalmopathy. This sequence was found in an adult woman with Graves' disease, either hyperthyroidism or ophthalmopathy (not recorded which). The sample taken for sequencing was peripheral blood or thyroid tissue (not recorded which).

The CDR3, as DNA: TGCAGTGCCCTGGGACAGGATGACTCCTACGAGCAGTACTTC. Protein: CSALGQDDSYEQYF. The V and J genes are TRBV20-1 and TRBJ2-7; 8 bases are a match to TRBD1. Trimming removed 6 bases from V and 0 bases from J; junction bases left unmatched: 7. Germline CDR1 reads DFQATT; CDR2 reads SNEGSKA (reference sequence). This CDR3 contains 14 residues.